This entry features one TCR beta chain sequence. Its specificity is unknown. This sample is drawn from a study of shared clonotypes between healthy human individuals. The study enrolled healthy HIV-negative adults without recent acute infections or vaccinations as donors. Data came from immunoSEQ multiplex PCR; TCRdb stores just in-frame clones and leaves some out. This table has hundreds of thousands of clones, about 74% appearing once. Whole-study findings and limits: An expected dependence of interdonor clonotype sharing on sequencing depth was noted.

CDR1 and CDR2 (germline): SEHNR, FQNEAQ (reference sequence). J was trimmed by 3 bases and V by 5 bases; bases with no gene match: 6. This CDR3 comprises 15 residues. The sequenced sample consisted of PBMCs. The V gene is TRBV7-9, the J gene TRBJ2-1; 8 positions agree with TRBD1. The TCR sequence derives from a woman aged 40 to 50 in good health. Some clones in this sample may be carry-over from other donors' samples. The CDR3 nucleotides are TGTGCCAGCAGCACAGACAGGGGCCTCTACAATGAGCAGTTCTTC. As protein: CASSTDRGLYNEQFF.